These 28 T cell receptor beta chains were sequenced from one sample in a study of neurological immune-mediated disorders. As for time point: technical triplicate 3. One entry per CDR3 protein results from TCRdb running MiXCR on the 5' RACE reads. The sample consists of about 42,000 distinct CDR3 sequences, under 25% of them appearing once. The sequenced sample was PBMCs. These receptors were obtained from a man aged 60-69 years with HTLV-1-associated myelopathy (HAM/TSP).

This clonotype was detected many times. V usage is TRBV3-1 and J usage is TRBJ2-5; D remains ambiguous. The V end was cut by 2 bases, the J end by 5 bases, with 18 bases between. Per the germline V gene, CDR1 is LGHDT and CDR2 is YNNKEL (reference sequence). This CDR3 comprises 16 residues. CDR3 region: CASSQLGMVPSETQYF. CDR3 nucleotides: TGTGCCAGCAGCCAATTGGGCATGGTGCCCTCCGAGACCCAGTACTTC.

The chain uses TRBV7-2 and TRBJ2-7, with D hard to call. Deletions cut 6 bases from V and 2 bases from J, with 11 bases between. CDR3 length: 13 residues. Germline CDR1 and CDR2: SGHTA and FQGNSA. This CDR3 reads CASRVGRPYEQYF. The CDR3, as DNA: TGTGCCAGCAGAGTAGGGCGGCCCTACGAGCAGTACTTC.

In its sample, this clonotype was seen many times. This chain joins TRBV7-2 and TRBJ2-1; 7 bases are shared with TRBD1. With 8 bases clipped from V and 5 bases from J, the junction kept 6 bases outside the gene matches. The CDR3 totals 13 residues. The germline CDR1 and CDR2 sequences are SGHTA and FQGNSA. The CDR3 sequence is CASRPQGDNEQFF. The DNA of the CDR3 is TGTGCCAGCCGCCCCCAGGGGGACAATGAGCAGTTCTTC.

This clonotype was seen at least ten times. The chain links TRBV15 to TRBJ2-7; D tentatively reads TRBD1 or TRBD2 (5 bases each). The V gene lost 0 bases and the J gene lost 0 bases, with 9 bases spanning the gap. Germline-derived CDR1 and CDR2 are LNHNV and YYDKDF (reference sequence). CDR3 length: 15 amino acids. Here the CDR3 DNA reads TGTGCCACCAGCAGAGATCGGGGCGCCTCCTACGAGCAGTACTTC. Its protein product is CATSRDRGASYEQYF.

The DNA of the CDR3 is TGCAGTGCTAGAGAGACAGGGGGTAAAGTCTACGAGCAGTACTTC. It is translated as CSARETGGKVYEQYF. The chain has TRBV20-1 and TRBJ2-7, with 9 bases fitting TRBD1. The length of the CDR3 is 15 residues. V gave up 0 bases and J gave up 3 bases; unmatched junction bases: 6. Germline-derived CDR1 and CDR2 are DFQATT and SNEGSKA (reference sequence).

Many counts were recorded for this clonotype. The chain recombines TRBV20-1 with TRBJ2-2; TRBD1 matches at 7 bases. This CDR3 is built from 15 residues. V shed 3 bases, J shed 4 bases, and the junction held 8 bases outside the gene matches. Germline V lookup: CDR1 DFQATT, CDR2 SNEGSKA (reference sequence). For the CDR3, the DNA is TGCAGTGCTAGCCGCGGACAGGCGCGCACCGGGGAGCTGTTTTTT. It codes for CSASRGQARTGELFF.

This clonotype was seen repeatedly, ten times or more. The chain is built from TRBV7-2 and TRBJ2-1; the D gene is possibly TRBD1 (6 bases). CDR3 length: 14 residues. V shed 5 bases and J shed 5 bases, with 13 bases lying between them. The V gene's germline CDR1 is SGHTA and CDR2 FQGNSA. The CDR3 DNA is TGTGCCAGCAGCCCAGGGGCGGGTAACAATGAGCAGTTCTTC. This sequence encodes CASSPGAGNNEQFF.

The chain recombines TRBV5-1 with TRBJ2-7; D perhaps matches TRBD2 (5 bases). Germline V gene lookup returns CDR1 SGHRS and CDR2 YFSETQ. This CDR3 spans 14 amino acids. The germline V and J ends were trimmed by 4 bases and 5 bases, with 16 bases remaining between them. The CDR3 nucleotides read TGCGCCAGCAGCCTGCGGACTTCCCGGGACGAGCAGTACTTC. Protein sequence: CASSLRTSRDEQYF.

The chain employs TRBV12-3 or TRBV12-4 and TRBJ2-3, with a tentative D call TRBD1 (5 bases). V lost 6 bases to trimming and J lost 12 bases, with 16 bases between them. The length of the CDR3 is 12 residues. CDR3 residues: CASSRDSTIQYF. CDR3 in DNA: TGTGCCAGCAGCCGCGACAGCACAATACAGTATTTT.

In its sample, this clonotype was seen many times. The chain joins TRBV10-3 to TRBJ2-3; possible D gene TRBD2, 5 bases. Looked up from germline, CDR1 is ENHRY and CDR2 is SYGVKD. The CDR3 is 13 amino acids. V lost 4 bases, J lost 4 bases, and 9 bases lay in between. CDR3 sequence (DNA): TGTGCCATCAGTGGGGCGGAGGCAGATACGCAGTATTTT. It is translated as CAISGAEADTQYF.

There are many counts of this clonotype. The CDR3 loop is CASSSSREAKNIQYF. Written as DNA, the CDR3 is TGTGCCAGCAGCTCGAGCCGGGAGGCCAAAAACATTCAGTACTTC. V and J are TRBV11-2 and TRBJ2-4; maybe TRBD2 (6 bases). V lost 4 bases and J 1 base, leaving 11 bases between the germline ends. This CDR3 region has 15 residues. The V gene's germline CDR1 is SGHAT and CDR2 FQNNGV. Full variable domain (remainder filled in from reference TRBV11-2 and TRBJ2-4): EAGVAQSPRYKIIEKRQSVAFWCNPISGHATLYWYQQILGQGPKLLIQFQNNGVVDDSQLPKDRFSAERLKGVDSTLKIQPAKLEDSAVYLCASSSSREAKNIQYFGAGTRLSVL.

This clonotype was counted ten times or more. This rearrangement joins TRBV6-5 to TRBJ1-2; D unresolved. Trimming took 4 bases from V and 4 from J, leaving 4 bases between them. CDR1 MNHEY and CDR2 SVGAGI come from the germline V gene. This CDR3 spans 11 amino acids. The CDR3 sequence is CASSSAYGYTF. DNA for the CDR3: TGTGCCAGCAGTTCGGCCTATGGCTACACCTTC.

This clonotype occurred many times. The chain recombines TRBV6-5 with TRBJ2-1; 8 bases are a match to TRBD2. The V gene end was trimmed by 6 bases and the J gene end by 6 bases; junction bases not matched to a gene: 13. The CDR3 consists of 16 residues. The germline V gene has CDR1 MNHEY and CDR2 SVGAGI. The CDR3 coding sequence is TGTGCCAGCAGATCCAGTTACTCCGGGGGGGTCAATGAGCAGTTCTTC. This sequence encodes CASRSSYSGGVNEQFF.

This clonotype has a count of ten or more. The V and J genes are TRBV15 and TRBJ2-2, with no clear D. Germline V gene data show CDR1 as LNHNV and CDR2 as YYDKDF (reference sequence). The V end lost 6 bases, the J end lost 12 bases, and 17 bases lay between the germline ends. This CDR3 contains 13 residues. The CDR3 loop reads CATSQRNTEQLFF. CDR3 coding DNA: TGTGCCACCAGTCAGAGGAACACCGAACAGCTGTTTTTT.

This clonotype was seen at least ten times. This chain links TRBV7-8 with TRBJ1-4; TRBD1 might be the D (5 bases). Germline V gene data show CDR1 as SGHVS and CDR2 as FQNEAQ. The V end lost 6 bases, the J end lost 6 bases, and 11 bases lay between the germline ends. The CDR3 totals 13 residues. The CDR3, as DNA: TGTGCCAGCAGGAGGGCGGGGGATGAAAAACTGTTTTTT. Its translation is CASRRAGDEKLFF.

This clonotype was observed at least ten times. For the CDR3, the DNA is TGCAGTGCTGAAGGGGGGGTGGAGCAGTACTTC. Amino acid sequence: CSAEGGVEQYF. J is TRBJ2-7 and V is TRBV20-1; tentative D call: TRBD2 (7 bases). V lost 5 bases to trimming and J lost 7 bases, with 12 bases between them. This CDR3 contains 11 residues. Looked up from germline, CDR1 is DFQATT and CDR2 is SNEGSKA (reference sequence).

This clonotype was found many times. The chain links TRBV5-1 to TRBJ1-6; the D is unclear. Germline-derived CDR1 and CDR2 are SGHRS and YFSETQ. With 0 bases removed from V and 7 bases from J, the gap between germline ends came to 8 bases. The CDR3 is 14 residues long. In nucleotides, the CDR3 is TGCGCCAGCAGCTTGGACAGTGGGAATTCACCCCTCCACTTT. It yields the protein CASSLDSGNSPLHF.

This clonotype was seen many times. The J gene is TRBJ2-1, the V gene TRBV4-1; possibly TRBD2 for D (5 bases). The CDR3 length is 16 residues. Trimming removed 7 bases at V and 0 bases at J, with 16 bases between. Germline V gene lookup returns CDR1 MGHRA and CDR2 YSYEKL. The CDR3 loop reads CASKHSASSSYNEQFF. The CDR3 nucleotides are TGCGCCAGCAAGCATAGCGCCTCTAGCTCCTACAATGAGCAGTTCTTC.

This clonotype was counted once. This chain uses TRBV9 with TRBJ2-7, with a tentative D call TRBD1 (7 bases). The V gene lost 0 bases and the J gene lost 5 bases, with 15 bases spanning the gap. This CDR3 contains 15 residues. Germline V lookup: CDR1 SGDLS, CDR2 YYNGEE. Here the CDR3 DNA reads TGTGCCAGCAGCGTAGGACAGGGAGGAATGAACGAGCAGTACTTC. It codes for CASSVGQGGMNEQYF.

This clonotype has only a few counts. The genes are TRBV5-1 and TRBJ2-4, with D perhaps given as TRBD1 or TRBD2 (7 bases each). Germline V gene data show CDR1 as SGHRS and CDR2 as YFSETQ. The CDR3 runs 16 residues. With 3 bases removed from V and 8 bases from J, the gap between germline ends came to 21 bases. Written as DNA, the CDR3 is TGCGCCAGCAGCTGGGGAGGGACAGCCGGGGGAGACATTCAGTACTTC. This encodes CASSWGGTAGGDIQYF. The entire variable domain, with the rest obtained from reference TRBV5-1 and TRBJ2-4, is as follows: KAGVTQTPRYLIKTRGQQVTLSCSPISGHRSVSWYQQTPGQGLQFLFEYFSETQRNKGNFPGRFSGRQFSNSRSEMNVSTLELGDSALYLCASSWGGTAGGDIQYFGAGTRLSVL.

This clonotype was detected many times. J is TRBJ2-4 and V is TRBV7-9; D tentatively fits TRBD1 or TRBD2 (6 bases each). Germline CDR1 and CDR2: SEHNR and FQNEAQ (reference sequence). CDR3 length equals 15 residues. V shed 4 bases and J shed 7 bases, with 17 bases lying between them. CDR3 bases: TGTGCCAGCAGCTCTATATTCGGGGGCCTGAACATTCAGTACTTC. Its translation: CASSSIFGGLNIQYF.

The chain couples TRBV5-1 to TRBJ1-1, with 8 bases fitting TRBD1. With V trimmed by 5 bases and J by 6 bases, 9 bases remained unmatched. The germline gives CDR1 SGHRS, CDR2 YFSETQ. This CDR3 has 14 residues. The CDR3 region has the DNA TGCGCCAGCAGAGTCGGGACAGGTTTCGCTGAAGCTTTCTTT. Residues: CASRVGTGFAEAFF.

The table lists this clonotype with many counts. This chain connects TRBV20-1 to TRBJ2-5, with 10 positions matching TRBD2. Germline V gene sequence: CDR1 DFQATT, CDR2 SNEGSKA (reference sequence). This CDR3 is built from 18 residues. V lost 5 bases, J lost 1 base, and 16 bases stayed unmatched. CDR3 sequence (DNA): TGCAGTGCTTCGAATAGCGGGAGGCGCCTTTCCCTCCAAGAGACCCAGTACTTC. It translates to CSASNSGRRLSLQETQYF.

This clonotype was detected ten times or more. The chain has TRBV20-1 and TRBJ2-7, with D perhaps being TRBD1 or TRBD2 (5 bases each). Trimming stripped 3 bases from V and 7 bases from J, with 19 bases between. This CDR3 contains 14 residues. Germline CDR1 is DFQATT and CDR2 is SNEGSKA (reference sequence). CDR3 coding DNA: TGCAGTGCTAGGAAATCGGGACCCGATGGGGAGCAGTACTTC. It encodes CSARKSGPDGEQYF.

The table lists this clonotype with many counts. The chain recombines TRBV5-1 with TRBJ1-2, with unresolved D. V was cut by 5 bases and J by 3 bases, with 11 bases left in between. This CDR3 comprises 13 residues. In germline, CDR1 is SGHRS, CDR2 YFSETQ. CDR3 loop: CASRTDGHYGYTF. The CDR3 nucleotides read TGCGCCAGCAGAACAGACGGGCACTATGGCTACACCTTC.

Ten or more counts support this clonotype. The CDR3 region is CSARETVANTGELFF. Written as DNA, the CDR3 is TGCAGTGCTAGAGAGACAGTCGCGAACACCGGGGAGCTGTTTTTT. V is TRBV20-1 and J is TRBJ2-2; weak D call: TRBD1 (5 bases). The germline CDR1 and CDR2 sequences are DFQATT and SNEGSKA (reference sequence). The CDR3 spans 15 residues. Deletions cut 0 bases from V and 0 bases from J, with 8 bases between.

This clonotype was recorded at least ten times. This may be a read error, as it is one base from a much larger clone. The chain employs TRBV12-3 or TRBV12-4 and TRBJ2-2; the D is unclear. This CDR3 has 14 amino acids. V shed 7 bases and J shed 6 bases, with 15 bases lying between them. CDR3 sequence (DNA): TGTGCCAGCACCCTCGGCCCGGTGGCCGGGGAGCTGTTTTTT. Translation gives CASTLGPVAGELFF.

V gene TRBV5-1 combines with J gene TRBJ2-7; D is possibly TRBD1 (6 bases). V dropped 8 bases and J dropped 6 bases, with 18 bases sitting between them. The CDR3 consists of 13 residues. Germline loops: CDR1 SGHRS, CDR2 YFSETQ. The CDR3 protein is CASGGQPSGEQYF. CDR3 DNA: TGCGCCAGTGGGGGACAACCTTCGGGCGAGCAGTACTTC.